Listed here is a single T cell receptor beta chain. V was clipped by 3 bases and J by 2 bases, with 8 bases between them. This CDR3 has 14 residues. Germline assignment: CDR1 MNHNS and CDR2 SASEGT. These data are taken from a study of blood T cell repertoires in COVID-19. Data came from immunoSEQ multiplex PCR; TCRdb stores just in-frame clones and leaves some out. Of about 300,000 clones in the sample, around 88% were seen once. The specimen was peripheral blood. The chain is built from TRBV6-1 and TRBJ1-5, with D possibly being TRBD1 (5 bases). The receptor was derived from a woman aged 50 to 65 with acute or convalescent COVID-19. The CDR3 here is CASSDRDGNQPQHF. In nucleotides, the CDR3 is TGTGCCAGCAGTGACAGGGATGGCAATCAGCCCCAGCATTTT.